This note documents a single T cell receptor (beta chain) sequence. Its antigen is as yet unknown. The length of the CDR3 is 12 residues. Deletions cut 4 bases from V and 6 bases from J, with 9 bases between. Germline CDR1 WNHNN, CDR2 SYGVQD (reference sequence). Primers included in the PCR were 60 Vbeta and 13 Jbeta primers. TCRdb keeps only in-frame clones here, not all; method: immunoSEQ multiplex PCR. Of some 120,000 clones in the sample, around 10% were seen once. This sample is drawn from a study of cytomegalovirus exposure and HLA in healthy donors. General study results and limits: Sequencing depth across donors, presence/absence analyses assumed, was roughly uniform. Association of a missense DCLRE1C variant with TCR beta V- and J-gene trimming was reported in a later analysis. The analysis excluded some indistinguishable V segments, including TRBV6-2 and TRBV6-3. It has been reported that TCR beta sequences accurately predicted the HLA-A and HLA-B alleles of most subjects.

The chain combines TRBV10-1 with TRBJ1-2; possible D gene TRBD1, 5 bases. The clonotype was recovered from a man aged 30-40 years in good health and CMV-seronegative. The specimen sequenced was PBMCs. The CDR3 sequence is CASSVTEDGYTF. CDR3 DNA sequence: TGCGCCAGCAGTGTGACAGAAGATGGCTACACCTTC.